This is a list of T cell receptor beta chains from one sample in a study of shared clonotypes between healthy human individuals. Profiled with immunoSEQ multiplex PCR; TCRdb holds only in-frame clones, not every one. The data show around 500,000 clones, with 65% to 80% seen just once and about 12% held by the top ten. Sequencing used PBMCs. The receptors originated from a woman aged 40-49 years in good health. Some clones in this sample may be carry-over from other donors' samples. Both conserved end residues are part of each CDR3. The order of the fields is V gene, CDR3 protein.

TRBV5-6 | CASSLAGLGTEAFF
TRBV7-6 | CASSQKGLGGRVQYF
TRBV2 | CASSEFLANEKLFF
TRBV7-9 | CASSPQGGMNTEAFF
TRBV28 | CASSSSGWETQYF
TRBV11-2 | CASSSLSYNSPLHF
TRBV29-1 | CSVEHRAMVEAFF
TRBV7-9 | CASSSGTGAQISYEQYF
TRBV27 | CASSSGGVQTNYGYTF
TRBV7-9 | CASSHPRDRVMNTEAFF
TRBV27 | CASSTPGLALYNEQFF
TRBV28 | CATRGRDQPQHF
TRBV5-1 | CASSLARGGQYF
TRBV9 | CASSVLEGNTIYF
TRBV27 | CASSLFGDRPYSNQPQHF
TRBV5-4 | CASSLVLGTQYF
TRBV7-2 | CASSPTRNEKLFF
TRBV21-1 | CASSKSLDRGRDGYTF
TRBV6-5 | CASSTGRNTGELFF
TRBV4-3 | CASSQDRAGSGEQYF
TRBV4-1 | CASSQTLASGSKETQYF
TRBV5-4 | CASSLLETSTDTQYF
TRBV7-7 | CASSPGLAGTYEQYF
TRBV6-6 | CASSYRPTDTQYF
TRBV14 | CASSLTGTSGRKYF
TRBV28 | CASSGPMGRDTEAFF
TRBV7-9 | CASSPDRAYEQYF
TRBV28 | CASRLAGGPSHYTQYF
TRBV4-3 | CASSQDGRAGLHTGELFF
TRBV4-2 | CASSRRAGTGVTEAFF
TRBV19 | CASSIEGAKPQHF
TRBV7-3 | CASSDRIFGVAKNIQYF
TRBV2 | CASRGGTADNYEQYF
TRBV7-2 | CASSLAQGGSYNEQFF
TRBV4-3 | CASSQEDSYEQYF
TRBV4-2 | CAAYSGNTIYF
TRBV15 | CATSTGLPSNEQFF
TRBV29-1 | CSVGPDTQYF
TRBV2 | CASSSSWLSYEQYF
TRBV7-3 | CASSLTSGSTGELFF